This is a list of T cell receptor beta chains from one sample in a study of Ad26.COV2.S vaccination and SARS-CoV-2 variants. Assay used: immunoSEQ multiplex PCR; TCRdb lists only in-frame clones, some missing. This table has roughly 320,000 clones, around 86% appearing once. Specimen: peripheral blood, collected in a trial of Ad26.COV2.S vaccine versus placebo. Receptors originate from a person between 18 and 65 years old who received the Ad26.COV2.S COVID-19 vaccine or a placebo. Each CDR3 is given with its conserved first and last residue. The D gene is left open where the match is weak. Clone size, where shown, is once, few, many, or a class for clones that have expanded.

clone_size	d_call	v_call	j_call	cdr3_aa	cdr3_nt
.	TRBD2	TRBV19	TRBJ2-7	CASSLPTSGGSYEQYF	TGTGCCAGTAGTCTCCCGACTAGCGGGGGATCCTACGAGCAGTACTTC
.	.	TRBV5-1	TRBJ1-4	CASRIAGETNEKLFF	TGCGCCAGCAGAATCGCAGGGGAGACTAATGAAAAACTGTTTTTT
.	.	TRBV6-5	TRBJ2-3	CASSTMGPNTQYF	TGTGCCAGCAGTACCATGGGACCAAATACGCAGTATTTT
.	.	TRBV3-1/TRBV3-2	TRBJ1-1	CASSQDSALGAFF	TGTGCCAGCAGCCAAGATTCGGCCCTGGGAGCTTTCTTT
.	.	TRBV12-3/TRBV12-4	TRBJ2-7	CASGRGSYEQYF	TGTGCCAGTGGAAGAGGGTCCTACGAGCAGTACTTC
.	.	TRBV19	TRBJ1-2	CASSIIGFEGYTF	TGTGCCAGTAGTATAATTGGTTTTGAAGGCTACACCTTC
.	.	TRBV5-1	TRBJ2-6	CASSLGSGANVLTF	TGCGCCAGCAGCCTAGGCTCTGGGGCCAACGTCCTGACTTTC
.	TRBD1	TRBV7-2	TRBJ1-2	CASSLSSTGGNLDGYTF	TGTGCCAGCAGCTTATCCTCGACAGGGGGTAATTTAGATGGCTACACCTTC
.	TRBD1	TRBV2	TRBJ1-2	CATSNRRTGGANNYGYTF	TGTGCCACCAGTAACCGAAGGACAGGGGGCGCAAATAACTATGGCTACACCTTC
.	.	TRBV27	TRBJ2-3	CASSLQLTDTQYF	TGTGCCAGCAGTTTACAACTCACAGATACGCAGTATTTT
.	.	TRBV7-9	TRBJ1-5	CASSLAGVNNQPQHF	TGTGCCAGCAGCTTAGCCGGGGTCAACAATCAGCCCCAGCATTTT
.	.	TRBV3-1/TRBV3-2	TRBJ1-6	CASSQAASLSYNSPLHF	TGTGCCAGCAGCCAAGCGGCCAGCCTCTCCTATAATTCACCCCTCCACTTT
.	TRBD1	TRBV19	TRBJ1-1	CASKGRGRTEAFF	TGTGCCAGTAAGGGCAGGGGGCGAACTGAAGCTTTCTTT
.	.	TRBV18	TRBJ1-1	CASSPSPTEATEAFF	TGTGCCAGCTCACCAAGTCCGACAGAAGCCACTGAAGCTTTCTTT
.	.	TRBV30	TRBJ1-1	CAWKQRGDTEAFF	TGTGCCTGGAAACAAAGAGGAGACACTGAAGCTTTCTTT
.	TRBD1	TRBV7-6	TRBJ1-2	CASSLARTGMNGYTF	TGTGCCAGCAGCTTAGCGCGGACAGGAATGAATGGCTACACCTTC
.	.	TRBV5-1	TRBJ1-3	CASSLDTSKGGNTIYF	TGCGCCAGCAGCTTGGACACCTCAAAGGGAGGAAACACCATATATTTT
.	.	TRBV19	TRBJ2-1	CASSMGGPAYNEQFF	TGTGCCAGTAGTATGGGGGGCCCAGCCTACAATGAGCAGTTCTTC
.	.	TRBV7-2	TRBJ2-3	CASSPRTYADTQYF	TGTGCCAGCAGCCCGCGGACTTACGCAGATACGCAGTATTTT
.	TRBD1	TRBV6-4	TRBJ1-4	CASRRGPNEKLFF	TGTGCCAGCAGAAGGGGGCCTAATGAAAAACTGTTTTTT
.	TRBD1	TRBV4-1	TRBJ2-2	CASSQGPFNRDRDYTGELFF	TGCGCCAGCAGCCAAGGTCCTTTTAACCGGGACAGGGACTACACCGGGGAGCTGTTTTTT
few	TRBD1	TRBV5-4	TRBJ2-7	CASSYRQGSYEQYF	TGTGCCAGCAGCTATCGACAGGGATCTTACGAGCAGTACTTC
.	.	TRBV9	TRBJ2-5	CASSPAGGQGETQYF	TGTGCCAGCAGCCCTGCGGGGGGACAGGGCGAGACCCAGTACTTC
.	.	TRBV5-4	TRBJ1-2	CASSVGEDYGYTF	TGTGCCAGCAGCGTGGGAGAAGACTATGGCTACACCTTC
.	TRBD1	TRBV4-1	TRBJ1-2	CASSQTRDSPLGGYTF	TGCGCCAGCAGCCAAACGAGGGACAGTCCTTTGGGGGGCTACACCTTC
.	TRBD1	TRBV9	TRBJ2-7	CASSVEGTGYEQYF	TGTGCCAGCAGCGTAGAGGGGACAGGGTACGAGCAGTACTTC
.	TRBD1	TRBV9	TRBJ1-5	CASSQRTGHFNF	TGTGCCAGCAGCCAAAGGACAGGGCATTTTAATTTT
.	TRBD2	TRBV7-9	TRBJ2-7	CASRGAGTSSYEQYF	TGTGCCAGCAGGGGAGCCGGGACTAGCTCTTACGAGCAGTACTTC
.	TRBD2	TRBV7-3	TRBJ2-1	CASSLFSGGASEQFF	TGTGCCAGCAGCTTATTTAGCGGGGGGGCCAGTGAGCAGTTCTTC
.	TRBD1	TRBV28	TRBJ1-1	CASSPPSEQGMQNTEAFF	TGTGCCAGCAGCCCCCCCTCGGAACAGGGGATGCAGAACACTGAAGCTTTCTTT
.	TRBD2	TRBV7-3	TRBJ2-1	CASSSLAGGYNEQFF	TGTGCCAGCAGCAGTCTAGCGGGGGGATACAATGAGCAGTTCTTC
.	TRBD2	TRBV10-2	TRBJ2-1	CASSEPGLADSSYNEQFF	TGCGCCAGCAGCGAGCCGGGACTAGCGGATAGCTCCTACAATGAGCAGTTCTTC
.	.	TRBV5-1	TRBJ2-6	CASSFGEYGANVLTF	TGCGCCAGCAGCTTCGGGGAGTACGGGGCCAACGTCCTGACTTTC
.	.	TRBV5-4	TRBJ1-6	CASSTGASQPLHF	TGTGCCAGCAGCACCGGGGCGTCTCAGCCCCTCCACTTT
.	TRBD2	TRBV5-4	TRBJ2-5	CASSSGGSEETQYF	TGTGCCAGCAGCTCGGGCGGGAGCGAAGAGACCCAGTACTTC
.	.	TRBV3-1/TRBV3-2	TRBJ1-6	CASSHGEVQPLHF	TGTGCCAGCAGCCATGGGGAGGTTCAACCCCTCCACTTT
.	TRBD1	TRBV27	TRBJ1-1	CASSLSGQGWEPEAFF	TGTGCCAGCAGTTTATCAGGACAGGGATGGGAGCCTGAAGCTTTCTTT
.	.	TRBV7-8	TRBJ2-1	CASSSRRYNEQFF	TGTGCCAGCAGCTCTCGGAGATACAATGAGCAGTTCTTC
.	.	TRBV4-1	TRBJ2-1	CASSQPRLTPSYNEQFF	TGCGCCAGCAGCCAACCCCGACTCACCCCCTCCTACAATGAGCAGTTCTTC
.	TRBD2	TRBV3-1/TRBV3-2	TRBJ2-2	CASSQDQLTSGGWTGELFF	TGTGCCAGCAGCCAAGATCAACTGACTAGCGGGGGTTGGACCGGGGAGCTGTTTTTT
.	TRBD2	TRBV5-1	TRBJ2-2	CASSYLAGETGELFF	TGCGCCAGCAGCTACCTAGCGGGGGAGACCGGGGAGCTGTTTTTT
.	TRBD1	TRBV18	TRBJ1-2	CASSPLQGDGGYGYTF	TGTGCCAGCTCACCTCTACAGGGGGACGGGGGCTATGGCTACACCTTC
.	TRBD1	TRBV5-1	TRBJ2-7	CASSFLDRGYEQYF	TGCGCCAGCAGCTTCCTGGACAGGGGCTACGAGCAGTACTTC
.	.	TRBV30	TRBJ1-4	CAWSPQGEWGRKLFF	TGTGCCTGGAGTCCCCAGGGAGAGTGGGGGAGGAAACTGTTTTTT
.	.	TRBV19	TRBJ1-1	CASSISGPEAFF	TGTGCCAGTAGTATATCTGGGCCTGAAGCTTTCTTT
.	.	TRBV12-5	TRBJ2-1	CASGLRDGNEQFF	TGTGCTAGTGGTTTGAGAGATGGAAATGAGCAGTTCTTC
.	.	TRBV4-3	TRBJ2-7	CASSQDGDSYEQYF	TGCGCCAGCAGCCAGGACGGGGATTCCTACGAGCAGTACTTC
.	.	TRBV7-9	TRBJ2-5	CASSSRALETQYF	TGTGCCAGCAGCTCCCGAGCTTTGGAGACCCAGTACTTC
.	.	TRBV27	TRBJ2-3	CASSSFSGTDTQYF	TGTGCCAGCAGTTCCTTCTCAGGGACAGATACGCAGTATTTT
.	TRBD1	TRBV4-1	TRBJ2-7	CASSQDDRGKDEQYF	TGCGCCAGCAGCCAAGACGACAGGGGGAAGGACGAGCAGTACTTC
.	.	TRBV27	TRBJ1-1	CASSLSYGGTEAFF	TGTGCCAGCAGTTTATCGTACGGTGGAACTGAAGCTTTCTTT
.	.	TRBV7-6	TRBJ1-6	CASSLVAGEVGSPLHF	TGTGCCAGCAGCTTAGTAGCTGGGGAAGTGGGCTCACCCCTCCACTTT
.	TRBD1	TRBV4-2	TRBJ1-1	CASSQESGRGFGVAFF	TGTGCCAGCAGCCAAGAATCGGGCAGGGGGTTCGGAGTAGCTTTCTTT
.	TRBD1	TRBV15	TRBJ2-2	CATSRRQGVSGELFF	TGTGCCACCAGCAGAAGACAGGGGGTATCCGGGGAGCTGTTTTTT
.	.	TRBV5-4	TRBJ2-1	CASSLQGGTYNEQFF	TGTGCCAGCAGCTTACAGGGGGGGACCTACAATGAGCAGTTCTTC
.	TRBD1	TRBV5-5	TRBJ2-7	CASSFGTVYEQYF	TGTGCCAGCAGCTTCGGGACAGTCTACGAGCAGTACTTC
.	.	TRBV5-6	TRBJ2-5	CASSLPRDIDETQYF	TGTGCCAGCAGCTTGCCCCGGGACATTGACGAGACCCAGTACTTC
.	.	TRBV12-5	TRBJ2-5	CASGLMGETGETQYF	TGTGCTAGTGGTTTGATGGGGGAGACGGGGGAGACCCAGTACTTC
.	.	TRBV30	TRBJ1-1	CAWSASLNTEAFF	TGTGCCTGGAGCGCCTCACTGAACACTGAAGCTTTCTTT
.	TRBD1	TRBV5-6	TRBJ2-7	CASSWGTGFYEQYF	TGTGCCAGCAGCTGGGGGACAGGCTTCTACGAGCAGTACTTC